This T cell receptor beta chain emerged from a study of OX40 agonist ivuxolimab in advanced cancers. On the study more broadly: Aged about 23 to 80 with a mean of approximately 57 years, they were around 79% male.

V lost 7 bases, J lost 6 bases, and 13 bases lay in between. CDR3 length equals 13 residues. CDR1 MNHEY and CDR2 SVGAGI come from the germline V gene. Repertoires were generated with immunoSEQ multiplex PCR, while TCRdb's copy carries only in-frame clones and drops some. The table has tens of thousands of clones, 87% seen once. Overall study results and limits: Clonal expansion among partial responders at 0.1-3.0 mg/kg ranked near the lowest.

Details on this clone: The antigen is not known.

The specimen comprised CD4+ or CD8+ T cells sorted from blood, sampled in a trial of the OX40 agonist ivuxolimab. The TCR originated in an adult with an advanced solid tumor such as melanoma, head and neck, liver or kidney cancer. The V gene is TRBV6-5, the J gene TRBJ2-1; D is undetermined. CDR3 sequence reads: CASTSQYTNEQFF. In nucleotides, the CDR3 is TGTGCCAGCACTTCGCAGTATACCAATGAGCAGTTCTTC.